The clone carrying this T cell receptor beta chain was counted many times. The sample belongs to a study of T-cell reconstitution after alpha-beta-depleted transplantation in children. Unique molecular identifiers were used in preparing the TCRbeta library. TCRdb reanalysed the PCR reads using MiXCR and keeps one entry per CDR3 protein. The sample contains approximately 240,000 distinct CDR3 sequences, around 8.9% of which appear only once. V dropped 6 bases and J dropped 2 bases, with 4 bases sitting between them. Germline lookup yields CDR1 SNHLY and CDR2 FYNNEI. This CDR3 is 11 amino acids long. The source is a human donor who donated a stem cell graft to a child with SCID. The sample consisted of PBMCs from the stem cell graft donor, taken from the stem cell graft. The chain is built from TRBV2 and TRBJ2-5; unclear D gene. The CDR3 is CASRQQETQYF. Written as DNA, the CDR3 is TGTGCCAGCAGGCAACAAGAGACCCAGTACTTC.